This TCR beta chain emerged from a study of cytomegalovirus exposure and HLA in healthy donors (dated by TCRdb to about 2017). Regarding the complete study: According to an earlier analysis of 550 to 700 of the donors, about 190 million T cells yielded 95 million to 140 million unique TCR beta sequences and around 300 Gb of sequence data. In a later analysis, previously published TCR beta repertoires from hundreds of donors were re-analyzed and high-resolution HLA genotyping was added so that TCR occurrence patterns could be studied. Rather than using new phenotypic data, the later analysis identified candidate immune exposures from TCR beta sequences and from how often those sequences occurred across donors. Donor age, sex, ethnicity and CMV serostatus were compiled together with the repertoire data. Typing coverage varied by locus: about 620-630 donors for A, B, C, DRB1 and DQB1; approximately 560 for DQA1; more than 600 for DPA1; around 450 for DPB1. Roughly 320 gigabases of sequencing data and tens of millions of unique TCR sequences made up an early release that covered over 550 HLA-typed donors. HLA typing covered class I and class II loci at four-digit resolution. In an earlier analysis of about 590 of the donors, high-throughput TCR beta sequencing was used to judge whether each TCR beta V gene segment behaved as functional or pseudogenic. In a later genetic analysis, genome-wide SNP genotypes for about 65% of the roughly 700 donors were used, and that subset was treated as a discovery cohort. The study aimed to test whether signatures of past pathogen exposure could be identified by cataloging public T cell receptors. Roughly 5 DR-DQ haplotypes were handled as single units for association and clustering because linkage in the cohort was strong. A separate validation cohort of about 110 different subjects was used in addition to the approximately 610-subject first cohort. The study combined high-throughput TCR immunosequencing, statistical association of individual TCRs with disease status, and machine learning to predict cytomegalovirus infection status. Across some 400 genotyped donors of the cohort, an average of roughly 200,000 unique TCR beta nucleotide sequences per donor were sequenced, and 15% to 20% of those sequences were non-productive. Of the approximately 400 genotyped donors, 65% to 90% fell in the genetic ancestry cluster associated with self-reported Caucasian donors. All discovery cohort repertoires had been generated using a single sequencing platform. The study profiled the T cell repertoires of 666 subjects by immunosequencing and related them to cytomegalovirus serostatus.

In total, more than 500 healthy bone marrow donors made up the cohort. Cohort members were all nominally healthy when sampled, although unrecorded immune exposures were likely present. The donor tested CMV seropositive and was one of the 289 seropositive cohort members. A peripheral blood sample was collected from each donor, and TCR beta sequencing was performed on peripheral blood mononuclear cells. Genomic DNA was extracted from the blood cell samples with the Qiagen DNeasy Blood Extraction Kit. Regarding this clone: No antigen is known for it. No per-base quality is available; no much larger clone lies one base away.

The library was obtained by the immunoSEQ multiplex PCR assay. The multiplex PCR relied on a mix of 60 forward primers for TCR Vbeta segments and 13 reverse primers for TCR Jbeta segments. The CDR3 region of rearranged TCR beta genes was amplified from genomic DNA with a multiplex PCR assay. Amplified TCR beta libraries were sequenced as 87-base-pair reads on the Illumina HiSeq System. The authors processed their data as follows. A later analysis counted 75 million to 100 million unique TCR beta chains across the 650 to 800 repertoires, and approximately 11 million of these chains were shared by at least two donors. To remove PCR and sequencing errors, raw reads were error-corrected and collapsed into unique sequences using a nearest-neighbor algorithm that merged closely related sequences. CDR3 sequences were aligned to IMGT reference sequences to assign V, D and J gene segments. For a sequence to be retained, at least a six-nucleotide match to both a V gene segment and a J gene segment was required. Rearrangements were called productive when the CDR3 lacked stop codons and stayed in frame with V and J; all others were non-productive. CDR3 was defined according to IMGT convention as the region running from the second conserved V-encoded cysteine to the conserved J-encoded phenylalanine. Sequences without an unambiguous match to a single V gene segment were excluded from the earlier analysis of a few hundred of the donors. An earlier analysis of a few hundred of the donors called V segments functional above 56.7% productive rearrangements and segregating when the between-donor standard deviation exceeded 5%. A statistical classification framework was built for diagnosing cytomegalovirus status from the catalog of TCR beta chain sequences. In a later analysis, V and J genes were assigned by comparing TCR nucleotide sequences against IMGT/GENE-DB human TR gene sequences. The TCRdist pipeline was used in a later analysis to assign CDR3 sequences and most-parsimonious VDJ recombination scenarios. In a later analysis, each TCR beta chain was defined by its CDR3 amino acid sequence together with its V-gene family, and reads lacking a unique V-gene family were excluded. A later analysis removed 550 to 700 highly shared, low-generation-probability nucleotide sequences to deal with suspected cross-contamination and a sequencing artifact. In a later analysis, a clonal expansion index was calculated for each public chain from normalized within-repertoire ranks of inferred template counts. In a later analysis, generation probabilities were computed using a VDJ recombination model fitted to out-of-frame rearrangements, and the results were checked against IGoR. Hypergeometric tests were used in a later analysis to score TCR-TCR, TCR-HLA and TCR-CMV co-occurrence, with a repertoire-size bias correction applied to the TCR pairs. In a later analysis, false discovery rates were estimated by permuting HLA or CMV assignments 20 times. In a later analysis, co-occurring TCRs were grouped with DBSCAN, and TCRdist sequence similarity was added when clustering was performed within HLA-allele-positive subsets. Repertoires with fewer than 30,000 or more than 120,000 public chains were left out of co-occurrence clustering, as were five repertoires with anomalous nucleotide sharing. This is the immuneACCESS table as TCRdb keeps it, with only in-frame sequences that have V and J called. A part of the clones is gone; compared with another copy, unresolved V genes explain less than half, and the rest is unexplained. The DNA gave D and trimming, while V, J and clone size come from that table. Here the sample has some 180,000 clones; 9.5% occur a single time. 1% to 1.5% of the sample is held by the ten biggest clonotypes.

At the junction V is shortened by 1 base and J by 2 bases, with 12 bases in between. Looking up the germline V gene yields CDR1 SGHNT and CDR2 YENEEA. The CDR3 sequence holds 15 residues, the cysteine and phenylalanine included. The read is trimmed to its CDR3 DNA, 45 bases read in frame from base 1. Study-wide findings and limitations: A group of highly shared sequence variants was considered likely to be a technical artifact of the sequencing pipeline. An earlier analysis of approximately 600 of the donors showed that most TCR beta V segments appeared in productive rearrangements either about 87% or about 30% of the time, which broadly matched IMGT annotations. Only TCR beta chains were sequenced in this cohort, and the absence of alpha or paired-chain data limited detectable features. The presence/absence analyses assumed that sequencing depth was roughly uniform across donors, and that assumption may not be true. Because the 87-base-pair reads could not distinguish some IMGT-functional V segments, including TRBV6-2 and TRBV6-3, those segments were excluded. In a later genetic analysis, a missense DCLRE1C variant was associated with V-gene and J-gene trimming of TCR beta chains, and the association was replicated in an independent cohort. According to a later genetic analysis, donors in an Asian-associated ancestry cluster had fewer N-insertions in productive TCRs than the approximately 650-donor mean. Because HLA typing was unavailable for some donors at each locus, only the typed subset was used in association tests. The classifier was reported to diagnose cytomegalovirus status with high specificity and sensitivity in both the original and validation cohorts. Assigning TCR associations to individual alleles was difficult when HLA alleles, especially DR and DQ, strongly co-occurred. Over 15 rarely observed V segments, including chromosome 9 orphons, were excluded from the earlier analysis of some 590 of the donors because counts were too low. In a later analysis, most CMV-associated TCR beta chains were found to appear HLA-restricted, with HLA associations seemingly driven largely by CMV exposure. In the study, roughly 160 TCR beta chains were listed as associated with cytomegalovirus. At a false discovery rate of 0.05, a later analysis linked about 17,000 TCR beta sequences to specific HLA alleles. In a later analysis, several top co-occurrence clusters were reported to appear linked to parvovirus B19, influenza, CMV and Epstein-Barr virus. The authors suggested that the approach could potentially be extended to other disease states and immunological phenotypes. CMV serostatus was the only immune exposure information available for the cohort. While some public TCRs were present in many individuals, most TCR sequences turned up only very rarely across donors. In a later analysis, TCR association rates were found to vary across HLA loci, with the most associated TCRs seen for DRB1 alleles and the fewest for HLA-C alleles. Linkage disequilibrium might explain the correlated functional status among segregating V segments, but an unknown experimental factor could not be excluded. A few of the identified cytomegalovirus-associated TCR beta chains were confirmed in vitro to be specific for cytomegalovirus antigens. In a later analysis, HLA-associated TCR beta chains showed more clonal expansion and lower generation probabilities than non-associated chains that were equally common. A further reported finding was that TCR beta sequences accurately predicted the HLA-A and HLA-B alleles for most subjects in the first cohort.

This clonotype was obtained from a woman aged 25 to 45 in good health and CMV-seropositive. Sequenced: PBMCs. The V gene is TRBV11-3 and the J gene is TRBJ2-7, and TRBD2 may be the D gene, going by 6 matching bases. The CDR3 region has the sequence CASSLGGLNPYEQYF. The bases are TGTGCCAGCAGCTTAGGGGGACTCAACCCCTACGAGCAGTACTTC.